This T cell receptor (beta chain) is drawn from a study of cytomegalovirus exposure and HLA in healthy donors. PCR used 60 Vbeta primers and 13 Jbeta primers. Sequenced by immunoSEQ multiplex PCR; TCRdb stores in-frame clones only, minus some. The data hold about 160,000 clones, with 65% to 80% observed a single time. Germline V gives CDR1 SGHTA, CDR2 FQGTGA. V was trimmed by 5 bases and J by 8 bases, leaving 18 bases between them. The CDR3 contains 15 residues. This clone was detected only a few times. This receptor was taken from a man in his forties in good health and CMV-seronegative. Specimen: PBMCs. The chain links TRBV7-3 to TRBJ1-4; D may be TRBD1 (6 bases). The CDR3 protein is CASSRTPGDREKLFF. CDR3 nucleotide sequence: TGTGCCAGCAGCCGTACCCCGGGCGACAGGGAAAAACTGTTTTTT.